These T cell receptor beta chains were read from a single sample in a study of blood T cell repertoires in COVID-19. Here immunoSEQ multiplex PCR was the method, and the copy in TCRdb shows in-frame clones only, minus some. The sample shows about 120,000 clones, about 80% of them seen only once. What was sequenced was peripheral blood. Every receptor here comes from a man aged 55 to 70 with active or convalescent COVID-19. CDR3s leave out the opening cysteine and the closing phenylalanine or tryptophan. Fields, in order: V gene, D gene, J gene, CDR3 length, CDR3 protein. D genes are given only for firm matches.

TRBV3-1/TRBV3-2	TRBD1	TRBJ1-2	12	ASSLPGTGYGYT
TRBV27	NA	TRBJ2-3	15	ASSFGDLGPDPDTQY
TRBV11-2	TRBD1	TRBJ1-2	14	ASSLDGPGGNYGYT
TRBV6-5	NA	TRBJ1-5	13	ASLLDRYSNQPQH
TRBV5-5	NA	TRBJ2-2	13	ASSLEGRNTGELF
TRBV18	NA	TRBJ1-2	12	ASSPRSENYGYT
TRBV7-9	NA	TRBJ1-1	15	ASSLAVGTLENAEAF
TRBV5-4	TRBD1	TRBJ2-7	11	ASCRDRGPEQY
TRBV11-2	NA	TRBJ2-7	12	ASSLDLNRYEQY
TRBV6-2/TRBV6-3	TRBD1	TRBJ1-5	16	ASSYTNGQGTGVQPQH
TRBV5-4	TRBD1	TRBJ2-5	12	ASRRDRGQETQY
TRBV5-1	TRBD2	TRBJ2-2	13	ASSSQASGLGELF
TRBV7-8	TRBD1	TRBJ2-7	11	ASNRDRGYEQY
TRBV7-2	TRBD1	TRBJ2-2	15	ASSSWTGALNTGELF
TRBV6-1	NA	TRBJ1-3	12	ASRSTGTGNTIY
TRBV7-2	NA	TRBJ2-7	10	ASSFSDYEQY
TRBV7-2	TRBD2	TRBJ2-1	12	ASSSSTSGNGQF
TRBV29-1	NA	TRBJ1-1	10	SVLLLTTEAF
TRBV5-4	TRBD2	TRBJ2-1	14	ASSELLAGAWSEQF
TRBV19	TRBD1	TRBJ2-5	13	ASSIAGQDRETQY
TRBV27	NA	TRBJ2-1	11	ASSLSAGDEQF